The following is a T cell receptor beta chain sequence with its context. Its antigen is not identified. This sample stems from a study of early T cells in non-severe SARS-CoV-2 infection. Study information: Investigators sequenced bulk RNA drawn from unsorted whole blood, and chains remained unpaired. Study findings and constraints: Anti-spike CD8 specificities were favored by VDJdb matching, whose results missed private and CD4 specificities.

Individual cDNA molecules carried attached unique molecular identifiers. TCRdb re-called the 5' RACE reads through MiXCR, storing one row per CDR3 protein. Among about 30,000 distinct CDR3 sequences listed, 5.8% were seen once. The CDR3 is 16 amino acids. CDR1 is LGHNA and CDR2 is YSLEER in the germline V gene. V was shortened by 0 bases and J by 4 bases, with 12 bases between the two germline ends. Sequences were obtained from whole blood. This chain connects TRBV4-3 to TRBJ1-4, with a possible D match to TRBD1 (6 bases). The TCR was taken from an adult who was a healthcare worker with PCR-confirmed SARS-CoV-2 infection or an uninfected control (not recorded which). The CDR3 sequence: CASSQDSHRDNEKLFF. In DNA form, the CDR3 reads TGCGCCAGCAGCCAAGACTCTCACAGGGATAATGAAAAACTGTTTTTT.